The clone carrying this T cell receptor beta chain was observed a few times. The data are from a study of patients and donors after allogeneic stem cell transplantation. In TCRdb, the RT-PCR reads were re-called with MiXCR into one record per CDR3 protein. The sample contains 150,000 to 200,000 distinct CDR3 sequences, 20% to 25% of which appear only once. This CDR3 contains 11 residues. V lost 4 bases and J lost 8, with 8 bases in between. The germline gives CDR1 SNHLY, CDR2 FYNNEI. Sequencing used blood, either unsorted or a sorted T cell fraction (not recorded which). J is TRBJ1-2 and V is TRBV2; D ambiguous. The sequence derives from a human donor who was either an allogeneic HSCT recipient or a stem cell or donor lymphocyte infusion donor (not recorded which). It is not recorded whose cells these are; they may come from a transplant donor. CDR3 in amino acids: CASSVGLGYTF. The CDR3 DNA is TGTGCCAGCAGTGTAGGGCTCGGCTACACCTTC.